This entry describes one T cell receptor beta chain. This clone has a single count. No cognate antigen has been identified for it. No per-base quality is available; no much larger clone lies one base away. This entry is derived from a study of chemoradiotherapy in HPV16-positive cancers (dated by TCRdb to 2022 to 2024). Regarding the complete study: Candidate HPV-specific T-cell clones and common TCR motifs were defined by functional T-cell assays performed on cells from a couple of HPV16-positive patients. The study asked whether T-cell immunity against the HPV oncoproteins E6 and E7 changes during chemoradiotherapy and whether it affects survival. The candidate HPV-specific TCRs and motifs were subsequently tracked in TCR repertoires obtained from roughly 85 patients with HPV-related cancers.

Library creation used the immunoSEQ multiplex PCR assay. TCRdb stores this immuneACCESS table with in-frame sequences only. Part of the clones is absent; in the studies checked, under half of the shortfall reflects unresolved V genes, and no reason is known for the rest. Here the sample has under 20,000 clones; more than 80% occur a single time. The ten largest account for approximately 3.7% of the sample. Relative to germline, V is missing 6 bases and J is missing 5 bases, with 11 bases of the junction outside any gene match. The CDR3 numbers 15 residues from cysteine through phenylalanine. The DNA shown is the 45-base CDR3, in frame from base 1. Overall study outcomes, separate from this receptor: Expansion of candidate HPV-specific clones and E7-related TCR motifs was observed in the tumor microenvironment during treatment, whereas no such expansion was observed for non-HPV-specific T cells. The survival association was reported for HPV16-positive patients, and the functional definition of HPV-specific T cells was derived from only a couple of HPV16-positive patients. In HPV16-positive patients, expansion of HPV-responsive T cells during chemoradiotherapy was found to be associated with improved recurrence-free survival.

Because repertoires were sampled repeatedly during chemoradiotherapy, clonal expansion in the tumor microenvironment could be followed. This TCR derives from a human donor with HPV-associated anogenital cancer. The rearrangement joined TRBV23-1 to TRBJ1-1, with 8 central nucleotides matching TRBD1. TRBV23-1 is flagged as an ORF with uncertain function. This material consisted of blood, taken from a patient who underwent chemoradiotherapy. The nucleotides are TGCGCCAGCAGAACAGATGCGGACAGGGAGACTGAAGCTTTCTTT. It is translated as CASRTDADRETEAFF.